The present entry profiles one TCR beta chain with its context. CDR3 length: 14 residues. V lost 1 base to trimming and J lost 6 bases, with 13 bases between them. Germline V lookup: CDR1 SGHTA, CDR2 FQGNSA. TCRdb ran MiXCR on the RT-PCR reads and lists one entry per CDR3 protein. The repertoire holds hundreds of thousands of distinct CDR3 sequences, 14% seen once, with roughly 4% in the top ten. The rearrangement links TRBV7-2 to TRBJ2-7; perhaps D is TRBD1 or TRBD2 (6 bases each). The sequence came from a female donor in good health, serving as a healthy control. Input material: memory CD4+ T cells from blood. DNA for the CDR3: TGTGCCAGCAGCTTAGGCTCGGGGGCGGTCGAGCAGTACTTC. Translated, it gives CASSLGSGAVEQYF.